Listed here are 20 T cell receptor beta chains from one sample, sequenced in a study of blood T cell repertoires in COVID-19. Using immunoSEQ multiplex PCR, the repertoire was profiled, and TCRdb retains in-frame clones only, with some absent. There are about 210,000 clones in the sample; approximately 81% occur only once, and approximately 9% lies in the top ten. The sequenced sample was PBMCs or T cells enriched from blood (not recorded which). These receptor sequences come from a woman aged 50 to 60 with acute COVID-19.

This sequence joins TRBV19 and TRBJ1-1; perhaps TRBD1 as D (5 bases). The length of the CDR3 is 13 residues. V was trimmed by 7 bases and J by 0 bases, leaving 9 bases between them. Germline V lookup: CDR1 LNHDA, CDR2 SQIVND (reference sequence). The CDR3 coding sequence is TGTGCCAGTAATAGGGGTGTGAACACTGAAGCTTTCTTT. Encoded protein: CASNRGVNTEAFF.

The DNA of the CDR3 is TGTGCCAGCAGTTACGAAGTCGGTGGCTACACCTTC. This translates into CASSYEVGGYTF. This chain connects TRBV6-2 or TRBV6-3 to TRBJ1-2; D call uncertain. The germline V gene encodes CDR1 MNHEY and CDR2 SVGEGT. The CDR3 runs 12 residues. V lost 2 bases and J lost 7, with 8 bases in between.

This clone was detected only once. The V and J genes are TRBV13 and TRBJ2-1, with D uncertain. The CDR3 is made up of 15 amino acids. Trimming cost V 0 bases and J 2 bases, with 8 bases left between them. Looked up from germline, CDR1 is PRHDT and CDR2 is FYEKMQ (reference sequence). The CDR3 region is CASSLGLLPYNEQFF. CDR3 coding DNA: TGTGCCAGCAGCTTAGGCCTTCTTCCCTACAATGAGCAGTTCTTC.

This sequence joins TRBV11-3 and TRBJ2-1; D is perhaps TRBD1 (6 bases). V lost 2 bases and J lost 4, with 15 bases in between. This CDR3 has 16 amino acids. Germline values: CDR1 SGHNT, CDR2 YENEEA. The CDR3 loop reads CASSLLWDILYNEQFF. The CDR3 nucleotides read TGTGCCAGCAGCTTATTGTGGGACATCCTATACAATGAGCAGTTCTTC. Variable domain in full (rest from reference TRBV11-3 and TRBJ2-1): EAGVVQSPRYKIIEKKQPVAFWCNPISGHNTLYWYLQNLGQGPELLIRYENEEAVDDSQLPKDRFSAERLKGVDSTLKIQPAELGDSAVYLCASSLLWDILYNEQFFGPGTRLTVL.

The chain couples TRBV9 to TRBJ1-3; weak D call: TRBD1 (5 bases). Per germline, CDR1 SGDLS and CDR2 YYNGEE. Trimming took 1 base from V and 2 from J, leaving 10 bases between them. This CDR3 has 15 residues. CDR3: CASSVQGSAGNTIYF. Here the CDR3 DNA reads TGTGCCAGCAGCGTACAGGGAAGCGCTGGAAACACCATATATTTT.

The chain has TRBV28 and TRBJ2-7; no clear D. Germline V CDR1 and CDR2: MDHEN, SYDVKM. The CDR3 has 12 residues. V lost 6 bases and J 3 bases, leaving 9 bases between the germline ends. The CDR3 protein is CASSLPSYEQYF. The CDR3 region has the DNA TGTGCCAGCAGCCTTCCTAGCTACGAGCAGTACTTC.

This clone was recorded a few times. The V and J genes are TRBV7-9 and TRBJ1-1; D unclear. The CDR3 consists of 11 residues. With 6 bases removed from V and 4 bases from J, the gap between germline ends came to 6 bases. Looked up from germline, CDR1 is SEHNR and CDR2 is FQNEAQ (reference sequence). The CDR3 nucleotides are TGTGCCAGCAGTCCGGGCACTGAAGCTTTCTTT. It is translated as CASSPGTEAFF.

This chain connects TRBV3-1 (or the pseudogene TRBV3-2) to TRBJ1-5, with 8 bases identical to TRBD1. CDR1 and CDR2 (germline): LGHDT, YNNKEL (reference sequence). V was pared by 2 bases and J by 1 base, with 4 bases of the junction left unmatched. This CDR3 is 16 amino acids long. The DNA for the CDR3 is TGTGCCAGCAGCCAAACGACAGGGGTAAGCAATCAGCCCCAGCATTTT. It is translated as CASSQTTGVSNQPQHF.

This clone was seen only a few times. The chain combines TRBV7-3 with TRBJ2-1, with D hard to call. The germline V gene encodes CDR1 SGHTA and CDR2 FQGTGA. The CDR3 loop spans 14 amino acids. V was pared by 0 bases and J by 8 bases, with 11 bases between. The DNA of the CDR3 is TGTGCCAGCAGCTTAACGGCTGTCCTCGATGAGCAGTTCTTC. Translated, it gives CASSLTAVLDEQFF.

About this clone itself: Other nucleotide sequences in the sample specify the same CDR3. This rearrangement joins TRBV29-1 to TRBJ2-1; D call uncertain. The CDR3 is made up of 12 amino acids. The V gene's germline CDR1 is SQVTM and CDR2 ANQGSEA. V was clipped by 2 bases and J by 3 bases, with 5 bases between them. The CDR3 loop is CSVERSYNEQFF. CDR3 nucleotides: TGCAGCGTTGAACGCAGCTACAATGAGCAGTTCTTC.

V is TRBV7-2 and J is TRBJ2-1; 15 bases fit TRBD2. Germline loops: CDR1 SGHTA, CDR2 FQGNSA. Unmatched junction bases numbered 8, after V lost 3 bases and J lost 8 bases. This CDR3 is built from 17 residues. CDR3 protein: CASSFSGLAGGLYEQFF. CDR3 nucleotide sequence: TGTGCCAGCAGCTTTTCCGGACTAGCGGGGGGGCTGTATGAGCAGTTCTTC.

The V call is TRBV19, the J call TRBJ2-3; 10 positions match TRBD2. The CDR3 has 18 amino acids. Trimming removed 3 bases from V and 0 bases from J; junction bases left unmatched: 9. Germline values: CDR1 LNHDA, CDR2 SQIVND (reference sequence). The CDR3 loop reads CASSISGGPGMSTDTQYF. The CDR3, as DNA: TGTGCCAGTAGTATTAGCGGGGGGCCGGGGATGAGCACAGATACGCAGTATTTT.

The CDR3 sequence is CSASFLGRTGYGYTF. CDR3 bases: TGCAGTGCTAGTTTTTTAGGCCGAACAGGCTATGGCTACACCTTC. The genes are TRBV20-1 and TRBJ1-2; D is possibly TRBD1 (5 bases). This CDR3 has 15 amino acids. With 3 bases removed from V and 4 bases from J, the gap between germline ends came to 18 bases. Germline V lookup: CDR1 DFQATT, CDR2 SNEGSKA (reference sequence).

The V and J genes are TRBV11-2 and TRBJ2-7; TRBD2 agrees at 9 bases. This CDR3 is built from 13 residues. Germline V gives CDR1 SGHAT, CDR2 FQNNGV. Trimming at V came to 11 bases and at J to 4 bases, leaving 9 bases not matched to a gene. The CDR3 DNA is TGTGCCGCTAGTCCGGGACTAGCTTACGAGCAGTACTTC. It codes for CAASPGLAYEQYF. The variable domain in full, completed from reference TRBV11-2 and TRBJ2-7, reads EAGVAQSPRYKIIEKRQSVAFWCNPISGHATLYWYQQILGQGPKLLIQFQNNGVVDDSQLPKDRFSAERLKGVDSTLKIQPAKLEDSAVYLCAASPGLAYEQYFGPGTRLTVT.

This sequence joins TRBV4-3 and TRBJ2-2, with TRBD1 as a possible D gene (6 bases). Trimming removed 0 bases from V and 2 bases from J, with 10 bases in between. This CDR3 comprises 16 residues. Germline values: CDR1 LGHNA, CDR2 YSLEER. The chain's CDR3 is CASSQEGRGNTGELFF. CDR3 DNA: TGCGCCAGCAGCCAAGAGGGCAGGGGAAACACCGGGGAGCTGTTTTTT.

This clone was counted between two and nine times. The genes are TRBV29-1 and TRBJ2-3, with 8 bases fitting TRBD2. Germline values: CDR1 SQVTM, CDR2 ANQGSEA. This CDR3 spans 14 amino acids. The junction had 9 bases not matched to a gene; V was cut back by 6 bases and J by 4 bases. CDR3 sequence: CSVNSGSRPDTQYF. CDR3 DNA sequence: TGCAGCGTAAACAGCGGGAGCCGACCAGATACGCAGTATTTT.

This sequence joins TRBV29-1 and TRBJ2-3; TRBD1 matches at 7 bases. The CDR3 is 12 residues long. V trimming: 6 bases; J trimming: 4 bases; junction bases outside the gene matches: 4. Germline assignment: CDR1 SQVTM and CDR2 ANQGSEA. DNA of the CDR3: TGCAGCGTCGACGGACAGGCAGATACGCAGTATTTT. Protein: CSVDGQADTQYF.

The rearrangement uses TRBV18 and TRBJ1-2; TRBD1 matches 7 bases. The trim removed 0 bases at V and 3 bases at J, leaving 13 bases unmatched. The germline V gene encodes CDR1 KGHSH and CDR2 LQKENI. This CDR3 has 18 amino acids. CDR3 sequence: CASSPPNAGTEYHYGYTF. CDR3 nucleotides: TGTGCCAGCTCACCACCCAATGCCGGGACAGAATACCACTATGGCTACACCTTC.

This chain joins TRBV10-3 and TRBJ2-4, with D possibly TRBD1 on 7 matching bases. Trimming stripped 8 bases from V and 3 bases from J, with 14 bases between. The germline V gene encodes CDR1 ENHRY and CDR2 SYGVKD. The CDR3 covers 14 residues. CDR3 sequence (DNA): TGTGCCATCTCGGGGGACAGTGTCAAAAACATTCAGTACTTC. Translating it yields CAISGDSVKNIQYF.

This rearrangement joins TRBV18 to TRBJ2-3, with 11 bases that match TRBD2. This CDR3 contains 16 residues. With V trimmed by 4 bases and J by 0 bases, 3 bases remained unmatched. Looked up from germline, CDR1 is KGHSH and CDR2 is LQKENI. The DNA of the CDR3 is TGTGCCAGCTCACAGTCTAGCGGGAGGAGCACAGATACGCAGTATTTT. This gives the protein CASSQSSGRSTDTQYF.